This TCR beta chain is from a study of blood T cell repertoires in COVID-19 (dated by TCRdb to 2018 to 2021). Concerning the study at large: Samples from collaborators originated in the United States, Italy and Spain and spanned both the acute and convalescent phases of COVID-19. The material from the prospective study consisted of cDNA or gDNA derived from T cells, B-cell-depleted T cells, or PBMCs. Subjects who had been exposed to COVID-19, were actively infected with it, or had recovered from it provided the deeply sampled blood TCRbeta repertoires that made up the dataset. A freely available public database, intended as a resource for researchers studying the immune response to SARS-CoV-2, is where the repertoires were released. Samples were obtained from the ongoing ImmuneRACE study (first 160 participants) and from 1,254 subjects provided by 6 global collaborators. The sample metadata nearly always contained a de-identified subject ID, COVID-19 status, age in years and sex. Where available, HLA class I and class II types were obtained from metadata supplied by the sample provider rather than from assay-based typing.

TCRbeta CDR3 regions were amplified from genomic DNA using the immunoSEQ Assay, a bias-controlled multiplex PCR. Processing in the source paper ran as follows. The number of nucleated cells in each sample was estimated by amplification of reference gene primers within the assay. To quantify the absolute abundance of each unique TCRbeta CDR3 rearrangement, sequence reads were collapsed and filtered. For each sample, productive Simpson clonality was calculated by taking the square root of Simpson's diversity index across productive rearrangements. TCRdb holds this immuneACCESS table with in-frame rearrangements only. Some clones are missing; in checked studies, unresolved V genes explain under half, and the rest has no known cause. V and J calls and clone size are as listed in that table; D and trimming were resolved from the DNA. Counted in this sample were about 110,000 clones; around 82% of them appeared once. The top ten constitute around 4.7% of the sample.

Broader findings and caveats from the paper: How much clinical and demographic metadata was included differed by source and by participant, and the metadata was provided uncurated.

In its sample, this clone was seen a few times. The clone's antigen remains unknown. It has no much larger one-base neighbor in the sample; base qualities were not kept. From the germline V gene, CDR1 is SGHAT and CDR2 is FQNNGV. The CDR3, from cysteine to phenylalanine, totals 14 residues. The CDR3 DNA has 42 bases and is translated from base 1. V drops 5 bases and J drops 2 bases, leaving 10 bases in between. Each collaborating institution followed its own protocols to collect whole blood in K2EDTA tubes. Collaborator samples were shipped for TCRbeta analysis as frozen whole blood, isolated PBMCs, or DNA extracted from either sample type.

The chain is encoded by TRBV11-2 joined to TRBJ1-5; perhaps TRBD1 is the D gene, with 6 bases matching. This sequence originates from a human donor in a cohort sampled during active or convalescent COVID-19. Sequenced: peripheral blood. The CDR3 protein sequence reads: CASSQNRGNQPQHF. The DNA sequence is given as TGTGCCAGCAGCCAAAACAGGGGCAATCAGCCCCAGCATTTT.